Listed here is a single T cell receptor (beta chain). Antigen specificity is unknown. These data come from a study of cytomegalovirus exposure and HLA in healthy donors. The CDR3 spans 15 residues. Germline V CDR1 and CDR2: SGDLS, YYNGEE. Trimming cost V 2 bases and J 3 bases, with 14 bases left between them. Study-level results: Evidence from a later analysis indicated that most CMV-associated TCR beta chains looked HLA-restricted.

A multiplex PCR was run with 60 Vbeta primers and 13 Jbeta primers. Libraries were prepared by immunoSEQ multiplex PCR; TCRdb keeps only in-frame clonotypes and omits some of them. The sample carries roughly 40,000 clones, about 84% recorded once. The specimen was PBMCs. The V call is TRBV9, the J call TRBJ1-2, with no clear D. This TCR was sampled from a man aged 50 or older in good health and CMV-seronegative. The CDR3, as DNA: TGTGCCAGCAGCGTTGGAACAGAGGGATACTATGGCTACACCTTC. It codes for CASSVGTEGYYGYTF. Variable domain in full (rest from reference TRBV9 and TRBJ1-2): DSGVTQTPKHLITATGQRVTLRCSPRSGDLSVYWYQQSLDQGLQFLIQYYNGEERAKGNILERFSAQQFPDLHSELNLSSLELGDSALYFCASSVGTEGYYGYTFGSGTRLTVV.